The clone carrying this T cell receptor (beta chain) counts as medium-sized. Each CDR3 protein is one row after TCRdb ran MiXCR on the PCR reads. The data show under 8,000 distinct CDR3 sequences, with roughly 14% seen just once and roughly 18% held by the top ten. This sample is drawn from a study of tumor-infiltrating lymphocytes in oesophageal squamous cell carcinoma. Losses at the gene ends were 0 bases for V and 4 bases for J; bases not matched to a gene: 4. The CDR3 has 15 amino acids. Germline CDR1 and CDR2: WSHSY and SAAADI. This clonotype originated in a male donor with esophageal squamous cell carcinoma. The sample was esophageal tumor tissue. This chain connects TRBV10-2 to TRBJ1-1; TRBD1 matches at 8 bases. The CDR3 protein is CASSESRQGATEAFF. As DNA, the CDR3 is TGCGCCAGCAGTGAGTCGAGGCAGGGGGCCACTGAAGCTTTCTTT.